This T cell receptor beta chain was identified in a study of T cell changes during pregnancy in multiple sclerosis. Sequencing used immunoSEQ multiplex PCR; TCRdb keeps in-frame clones, though not all of them. The sample holds tens of thousands of clones, roughly 92% seen once. This receptor was identified in a female donor in good health, enrolled as a control in a pregnancy study. The sample here was peripheral blood, taken in the third trimester of pregnancy.

The chain's CDR3 is CASTLSSGDNEQFF. CDR3 in DNA: TGTGCCAGCACCCTCTCGAGCGGGGACAATGAGCAGTTCTTC. The chain carries TRBV7-2 and TRBJ2-1; 7 bases align to TRBD2. V trimming: 7 bases; J trimming: 5 bases; junction bases outside the gene matches: 8. Per the germline V gene, CDR1 is SGHTA and CDR2 is FQGNSA. This CDR3 contains 14 residues.